This T cell receptor beta chain was obtained from a study of cytomegalovirus exposure and HLA in healthy donors. About this clone itself: Its specificity is not known.

With 60 Vbeta and 13 Jbeta primers, the PCR was carried out. As processed by the authors: The count from a later analysis was some 76 million unique TCR beta chains, around 11 million of them shared. The repertoire was sequenced with immunoSEQ multiplex PCR; TCRdb's copy has only in-frame clones and lacks some. V and J calls and clone size are as listed in that table; D and trimming were resolved from the DNA. The repertoire consists of about 110,000 clones, with 86% occurring once and the leading ten covering about 1.8%. Study-level results: An analysis done earlier found most TCR beta V segments productive about 87% or about 30% of the time. The study carried out a later analysis of TCR beta sequences. It associated around 17,000 of them with specific HLA alleles at a false discovery rate of 0.05. A likely sequencing artifact accounted for one observed cluster of highly shared sequence variants.

The CDR3 runs 16 residues. V lost 6 bases and J lost 8; bases outside the gene matches: 17. The germline V gene has CDR1 KGHSH and CDR2 LQKENI. This chain uses TRBV18 with TRBJ1-1; 8 bases fit TRBD1. This receptor was identified in a middle-aged man in good health and CMV-seronegative. The material sequenced was PBMCs. The CDR3 reads CASSGSQGAWVVEAFF. The CDR3 DNA sequence: TGTGCCAGCTCCGGAAGCCAGGGGGCCTGGGTCGTCGAAGCTTTCTTT.